This T cell receptor beta chain comes out of a study of T-cell memory formation after mild COVID-19. On the study more broadly: The two donors had largely donor-specific TCR clusters.

TCRdb independently ran MiXCR on the 5' RACE reads; one entry per CDR3 protein. The sample lists about 110,000 distinct CDR3 sequences; roughly a sixth were seen once. Points on this clonotype: Its antigen is not known.

Study observations and caveats: Clones shrinking between day 15 and 85 showed a balanced CD4/CD8 split, and those that grew later tilted toward CD4+.

This CDR3 comprises 13 residues. Trimming removed 2 bases from V and 6 bases from J; junction bases left unmatched: 4. Germline CDR1 and CDR2: DFQATT and SNEGSKA (reference sequence). The sequence was obtained from a man younger than 30 who had mild COVID-19 (a few samples of this study predate the infection). Cell type and time point are not known. The V call is TRBV20-1, the J call TRBJ2-3; 8 bases match TRBD2. The sample taken for sequencing was PBMCs or a T cell subset sorted from them (not recorded which). The CDR3, as DNA: TGCAGTGCTAGATACGGGGGGGCCGATACGCAGTATTTT. Translation: CSARYGGADTQYF.